Each of the 17 T cell receptor beta chains below was sequenced from the same sample in a study of T cells in Graves' hyperthyroidism and ophthalmopathy. It was RNA transcripts that yielded the amplified TCR beta CDR3 regions. The study used the HTBI primer set for a first-round RT-PCR of the TCR CDR3. Each CDR3 protein is one row after TCRdb ran MiXCR on the multiplex PCR reads. The sample lists over 350,000 distinct CDR3 sequences; roughly 18% were seen once. The sample consisted of blood. The source of these receptors is a man aged 18 to 29 with Graves' ophthalmopathy.

V is TRBV7-2 and J is TRBJ2-1; 10 bases are a match to TRBD2. V was clipped by 3 bases and J by 8 bases; unmatched bases: 13. Germline CDR1 reads SGHTA; CDR2 reads FQGNSA. The CDR3 is 17 residues long. The CDR3 coding sequence is TGTGCCAGCAGCTTTGGGTACCAGCGGGGGGGGGTCGATGAGCAGTTCTTC. It codes for CASSFGYQRGGVDEQFF.

The genes are TRBV28 and TRBJ1-1; D is possibly TRBD1 (5 bases). With 7 bases removed from V and 5 bases from J, the gap between germline ends came to 17 bases. The germline V gene encodes CDR1 MDHEN and CDR2 SYDVKM. CDR3 size: 14 residues. CDR3 loop: CASTAGGRATEAFF. In DNA, the CDR3 is TGTGCCAGCACTGCGGGCGGCAGGGCAACTGAAGCTTTCTTT.

This clonotype was recorded a few times. The rearrangement links TRBV24-1 to TRBJ2-3; 12 nucleotides agree with TRBD2. The CDR3 has 16 amino acids. The junction had 3 bases not matched to a gene; V was cut back by 4 bases and J by 2 bases. From germline, CDR1 is KGHDR and CDR2 SFDVKD. The CDR3 DNA reads TGTGCCACCAGTGACTGGACTAGCGGGGCCACAGATACGCAGTATTTT. This encodes CATSDWTSGATDTQYF.

This clonotype came up many times. The CDR3: CASSLQGAGEQFF. The DNA of the CDR3 is TGCGCCAGCAGCTTACAGGGGGCTGGGGAGCAGTTCTTC. The chain uses TRBV5-1 and TRBJ2-1, with 9 bases lining up with TRBD1. From germline, CDR1 is SGHRS and CDR2 YFSETQ. Losses at the gene ends were 2 bases for V and 10 bases for J; bases not matched to a gene: 4. This CDR3 has 13 residues. The full variable domain, rest sourced from reference TRBV5-1 and TRBJ2-1, is KAGVTQTPRYLIKTRGQQVTLSCSPISGHRSVSWYQQTPGQGLQFLFEYFSETQRNKGNFPGRFSGRQFSNSRSEMNVSTLELGDSALYLCASSLQGAGEQFFGPGTRLTVL.

The chain employs TRBV6-1 and TRBJ1-1; no clear D. The CDR3 covers 12 residues. Germline values: CDR1 MNHNS, CDR2 SASEGT. This CDR3 reads CVVRGANTEAFF. The CDR3 bases are TGTGTGGTCCGGGGAGCGAACACTGAAGCTTTCTTT.

In this sample, this clonotype turned up many times. This chain links TRBV6-1 with TRBJ2-3; TRBD2 agrees at 9 bases. The germline V gene encodes CDR1 MNHNS and CDR2 SASEGT. V lost 3 bases to trimming and J lost 1 base; unmatched junction nucleotides: 2. The CDR3 has 15 residues. This chain's CDR3 is CASSDLAGGTDTQYF. Here the CDR3 DNA reads TGTGCCAGCAGTGATTTAGCGGGGGGCACAGATACGCAGTATTTT.

The chain links TRBV20-1 to TRBJ1-3; D remains unclear. Germline lookup yields CDR1 DFQATT and CDR2 SNEGSKA (reference sequence). V gave up 6 bases and J gave up 0 bases, with 12 bases separating them. CDR3 length: 14 residues. This CDR3 reads CSAPAGGSGNTIYF. CDR3 sequence (DNA): TGCAGTGCCCCGGCCGGAGGCTCTGGAAACACCATATATTTT.

This clonotype has a handful of counts. The chain combines TRBV4-2 with TRBJ1-6; possible D gene TRBD1, 5 bases. The CDR3 length is 13 residues. Trimming took off 8 bases at V and 7 bases at J, with 12 bases between the two ends. In germline, CDR1 is LGHNA, CDR2 YNFKEQ. The CDR3 bases are TGTGCCAGCTCCTGGGACGGCAATTCACCCCTCCACTTT. Protein product: CASSWDGNSPLHF.

This clonotype was found a few times. The rearrangement joins TRBV18 to TRBJ2-3; D might be TRBD2 (5 bases). The CDR3 is 16 amino acids. Germline V lookup: CDR1 KGHSH, CDR2 LQKENI. The germline V and J ends were trimmed by 2 bases and 0 bases, with 12 bases remaining between them. The CDR3, as DNA: TGTGCCAGCTCACCAGGAGGAGTAACTAGCACAGATACGCAGTATTTT. Its protein is CASSPGGVTSTDTQYF.

Ten or more counts support this clonotype. This sequence joins TRBV27 and TRBJ2-5; no clear D gene. V lost 3 bases to trimming and J lost 5 bases, with 10 bases between them. The germline gives CDR1 MNHEY, CDR2 SMNVEV (reference sequence). The CDR3 is 13 amino acids. Here the CDR3 reads CASSFGRFETQYF. The CDR3 DNA follows: TGTGCCAGCAGTTTCGGAAGGTTTGAGACCCAGTACTTC.

This clonotype was picked up one time. Germline and junction disagree at one end, which may indicate a read error. The J gene is TRBJ1-1, the V gene TRBV5-1, with D possibly being TRBD1 (6 bases). The CDR3 is 14 residues long. Germline CDR1 is SGHRS and CDR2 is YFSETQ. Here the CDR3 reads CASIWSEGVTEAFF. The CDR3 DNA reads TGTGCCAGCATCTGGAGCGAGGGGGTCACTGAAGCTTTCTTT.

There are many counts of this clonotype. V gene TRBV11-2 combines with J gene TRBJ2-7; D is uncertain. Trimming took off 6 bases at V and 2 bases at J, with 14 bases between the two ends. The CDR3 has 14 residues. Germline-derived CDR1 and CDR2 are SGHAT and FQNNGV. The chain's CDR3 is CASSSGLAPYEQYF. CDR3 nucleotides: TGTGCCAGCAGTTCCGGGCTGGCCCCCTACGAGCAGTACTTC.

The table lists this clonotype with many counts. This rearrangement joins TRBV24-1 to TRBJ2-1; 7 bases line up with TRBD2. Trimming took 10 bases from V and 1 from J; bases not matched to a gene: 6. There are 14 residues in the CDR3. The germline V gene has CDR1 KGHDR and CDR2 SFDVKD. CDR3 nucleotide sequence: TGTGCCACACAGGCGCGGGGGTCCTACAATGAGCAGTTCTTC. Amino acid sequence: CATQARGSYNEQFF.

This clonotype showed up many times. The chain is built from TRBV2 and TRBJ1-1; maybe TRBD1 (5 bases). V was shortened by 4 bases and J by 1 base, with 13 bases between the two germline ends. Germline V gene lookup returns CDR1 SNHLY and CDR2 FYNNEI. This CDR3 has 15 residues. CDR3 in DNA: TGTGCCAGCAGTGTGCATCCCGGGACGAACACTGAAGCTTTCTTT. The encoded protein is CASSVHPGTNTEAFF.

V gene TRBV7-6 combines with J gene TRBJ2-5, with D unresolved. CDR3 length: 15 amino acids. Trimming shortened V by 5 bases and J by 1 base, and 14 bases separated the two germline ends. Germline CDR1 and CDR2: SGHVS and FNYEAQ. The CDR3 here is CASSAGGVGQETQYF. The DNA of the CDR3 is TGTGCCAGCAGCGCTGGTGGGGTAGGCCAAGAGACCCAGTACTTC.

This clonotype was found many times. This rearrangement joins TRBV6-1 to TRBJ2-7, with 7 bases lining up with TRBD1. The CDR3 is made up of 13 amino acids. Germline V gene sequence: CDR1 MNHNS, CDR2 SASEGT. Losses at the gene ends were 7 bases for V and 2 bases for J; bases not matched to a gene: 5. For the CDR3, the DNA is TGTGCCAGCAAGAAGGGGGCGACCTACGAGCAGTACTTC. Protein: CASKKGATYEQYF.

This clonotype was seen repeatedly, ten times or more. The V and J genes are TRBV29-1 and TRBJ2-7; D is ambiguous. V gave up 0 bases and J gave up 2 bases, with 11 bases separating them. Germline values: CDR1 SQVTM, CDR2 ANQGSEA. This CDR3 is built from 14 residues. The chain's CDR3 is CSVEDRTVAYEQYF. CDR3 DNA sequence: TGCAGCGTTGAAGACAGGACGGTTGCCTACGAGCAGTACTTC.